Listed here is a single T cell receptor (beta chain). The CDR3 spans 15 residues. The V end was cut by 0 bases, the J end by 1 base, with 10 bases between. Germline V gives CDR1 SGHNT, CDR2 YYREEE (reference sequence). This record belongs to a study of shared clonotypes between healthy human individuals. Libraries were prepared by immunoSEQ multiplex PCR; TCRdb keeps only in-frame clonotypes and omits some of them. The sample contains millions of clones, 85% to 95% of which appear only once. The sequenced material came from naive CD4+ T cells sorted from blood. The sample's subset: CD45RA+ positively selected. The sequence derives from a man between 18 and 35 years old in good health. The chain links TRBV5-4 to TRBJ1-1; no definite D call. This chain's CDR3 is CASSLVRSGNTEAFF. The CDR3 DNA is TGTGCCAGCAGCTTGGTGAGGAGTGGGAACACTGAAGCTTTCTTT.